The clone carrying this T cell receptor (beta chain) is a singleton in its sample. These data are taken from a study of blood T cell repertoires in COVID-19. The overall study: Material from acute and convalescent COVID-19 was sourced from the United States, Italy and Spain. PBMCs, B-cell-depleted T cells, or T cells were the source of the cDNA or gDNA that made up the material.

Original methodology: It was from reference gene primer amplification that nucleated cell counts were estimated. Generated by immunoSEQ multiplex PCR, the TCRdb table keeps only in-frame clones and is missing some. The D gene and trimming were derived from the DNA, and the V and J assignments and clone size from that table. The table shows 95,000 to 120,000 clones, with more than 75% occurring only once. Trimming took 5 bases from V and 3 from J; bases not matched to a gene: 9. In germline, CDR1 is SGHTA, CDR2 FQGNSA. This CDR3 comprises 15 residues. The TCR was taken from a man aged 35-49 years with acute or convalescent COVID-19. Sequencing used peripheral blood. This chain uses TRBV7-2 with TRBJ1-2; TRBD1 aligns across 7 bases. The chain's CDR3 is CASSRKQGIYYGYTF. Here the CDR3 DNA reads TGTGCCAGCAGCCGCAAACAGGGGATTTACTATGGCTACACCTTC. Filled out from reference TRBV7-2 and TRBJ1-2, the complete variable domain reads GAGVSQSPSNKVTEKGKDVELRCDPISGHTALYWYRQSLGQGLEFLIYFQGNSAPDKSGLPSDRFSAERTGGSVSTLTIQRTQQEDSAVYLCASSRKQGIYYGYTFGSGTRLTVV.